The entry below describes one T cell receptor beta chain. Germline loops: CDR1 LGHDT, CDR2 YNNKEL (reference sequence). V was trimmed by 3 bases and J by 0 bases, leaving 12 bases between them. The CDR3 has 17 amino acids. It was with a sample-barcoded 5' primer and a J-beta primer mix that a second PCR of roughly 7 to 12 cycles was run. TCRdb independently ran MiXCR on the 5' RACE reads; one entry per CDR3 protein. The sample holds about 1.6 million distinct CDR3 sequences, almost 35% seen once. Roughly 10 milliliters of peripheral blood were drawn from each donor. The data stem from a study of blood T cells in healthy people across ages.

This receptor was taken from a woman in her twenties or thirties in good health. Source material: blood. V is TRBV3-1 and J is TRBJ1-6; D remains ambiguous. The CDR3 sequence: CASSHATDSSYNSPLHF. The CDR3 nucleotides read TGTGCCAGCAGCCACGCGACGGATAGCTCCTATAATTCACCCCTCCACTTT.